This entry lists 23 T cell receptor beta chains sequenced from one sample in a study of technical replicates of blood from a few donors. The data were produced by immunoSEQ multiplex PCR, yet TCRdb's version contains in-frame clones alone and is incomplete. The sample contains about 89,000 clones, approximately 94% of which appear only once. The sequenced sample was T cells isolated from PBMCs. Every receptor here comes from a human donor in good health.

This rearrangement joins TRBV27 to TRBJ2-3; the D is unclear. Trimming took off 3 bases at V and 0 bases at J, with 4 bases between the two ends. Germline assignment: CDR1 MNHEY and CDR2 SMNVEV (reference sequence). The CDR3 has 13 residues. CDR3 amino acids: CASSLTSTDTQYF. The DNA for the CDR3 is TGTGCCAGCAGTTTGACTAGCACAGATACGCAGTATTTT.

This rearrangement joins TRBV5-6 to TRBJ2-1; 9 bases fit TRBD1. Germline V gene sequence: CDR1 SGHDT, CDR2 YYEEEE. The CDR3 covers 14 residues. Trimming took 4 bases from V and 7 from J; bases not matched to a gene: 6. The CDR3 sequence: CASSPGTGLNEQFF. The CDR3 bases are TGTGCCAGCAGCCCCGGGACAGGGTTGAATGAGCAGTTCTTC.

The gene calls are TRBV28 and TRBJ2-3, with 8 bases matching TRBD2. The CDR3 extends over 17 amino acids. J lost 3 bases, V lost 4 bases, and 12 bases had no gene match. Germline V CDR1 and CDR2: MDHEN, SYDVKM. The CDR3 region is CASSSEPGTSGTDTQYF. In DNA, the CDR3 is TGTGCCAGCAGTTCCGAACCCGGGACTAGTGGTACAGATACGCAGTATTTT.

The chain combines TRBV5-1 with TRBJ1-4, with a weak D call TRBD1 (6 bases). Trimming pared 4 bases from V and 7 bases from J, leaving 17 bases between. Germline-derived CDR1 and CDR2 are SGHRS and YFSETQ. CDR3 length: 15 residues. As DNA, the CDR3 is TGCGCCAGCAGCGGAGGACAGCTCGGCAGTGAAAAACTGTTTTTT. It yields the protein CASSGGQLGSEKLFF.

The chain employs TRBV6-5 and TRBJ2-5; TRBD1 aligns across 9 bases. Per germline, CDR1 MNHEY and CDR2 SVGAGI. Losses at the gene ends were 7 bases for V and 5 bases for J; bases not matched to a gene: 11. This CDR3 is 15 amino acids long. The CDR3 reads CASKGGTGRWETQYF. The CDR3 DNA reads as TGTGCCAGCAAGGGAGGGACAGGGAGGTGGGAGACCCAGTACTTC.

The chain uses TRBV6-1 and TRBJ1-2; a weak D match, TRBD1 (5 bases). The CDR3 is made up of 13 amino acids. CDR1 is MNHNS, CDR2 SASEGT, per germline. V was shortened by 10 bases and J by 5 bases, with 17 bases between the two germline ends. CDR3 loop: CATMEPTVYGYTF. DNA of the CDR3: TGTGCCACCATGGAGCCGACAGTTTATGGCTACACCTTC.

V and J are TRBV7-9 and TRBJ2-5; 7 bases agree with TRBD2. In germline, CDR1 is SEHNR, CDR2 FQNEAQ (reference sequence). Trimming at V came to 5 bases and at J to 5 bases, leaving 14 bases not matched to a gene. This CDR3 region has 16 residues. The DNA of the CDR3 is TGTGCCAGCAGCCCCGCGGACCGGGGAGGGGCGGAGACCCAGTACTTC. It is translated as CASSPADRGGAETQYF.

The gene calls are TRBV19 and TRBJ2-4, with 11 bases identical to TRBD2. Trimming took 4 bases from V and 9 from J; bases not matched to a gene: 8. In germline, CDR1 is LNHDA, CDR2 SQIVND (reference sequence). The CDR3 covers 15 residues. CDR3 in amino acids: CASSTVAGGPSIQYF. CDR3 DNA sequence: TGTGCCAGTAGTACCGTAGCGGGAGGGCCGAGCATTCAGTACTTC.

J is TRBJ2-2 and V is TRBV4-1, with 7 bases lining up with TRBD1. CDR1 and CDR2 from the germline V gene are MGHRA and YSYEKL. The length of the CDR3 is 16 residues. J was trimmed by 4 bases and V by 4 bases; bases with no gene match: 9. CDR3 loop: CASSPLGGQSTGELFF. The DNA of the CDR3 is TGCGCCAGCAGCCCTCTTGGGGGACAGTCCACCGGGGAGCTGTTTTTT.

This chain joins TRBV28 and TRBJ2-3, with 9 positions matching TRBD2. The CDR3 consists of 15 residues. V shed 6 bases and J 0 bases; nucleotides not matched to a gene: 4. Germline lookup yields CDR1 MDHEN and CDR2 SYDVKM. The CDR3 here is CASSPSGMSTDTQYF. For the CDR3, the DNA is TGTGCCAGCAGCCCTAGCGGGATGAGCACAGATACGCAGTATTTT.

The chain joins TRBV9 to TRBJ2-7; 7 nucleotides line up with TRBD1. The CDR3 totals 13 residues. Germline V gene data show CDR1 as SGDLS and CDR2 as YYNGEE. Losses at the gene ends were 2 bases for V and 3 bases for J; bases not matched to a gene: 2. The CDR3 sequence: CASSVGQFYEQYF. The CDR3 DNA follows: TGTGCCAGCAGCGTGGGACAGTTCTACGAGCAGTACTTC.

This chain links TRBV5-8 with TRBJ1-5; D is undetermined. This CDR3 has 16 amino acids. Trimming removed 1 base at V and 5 bases at J, with 16 bases between. The germline CDR1 and CDR2 sequences are SGHTS and YDEGEE. The CDR3 is CASSLIRGSRDQPQHF. The CDR3, as DNA: TGTGCCAGCAGCTTGATCCGGGGATCTAGGGATCAGCCCCAGCATTTT.

This chain uses TRBV6-5 with TRBJ2-7, with 13 nucleotides matching TRBD2. The CDR3 has 15 residues. The germline CDR1 and CDR2 sequences are MNHEY and SVGAGI. Germline trimming cut 5 bases from V and 5 bases from J; bases unmatched to any gene: 6. The DNA of the CDR3 is TGTGCCAGCAGTCTCTTGGGACTAGCGGGAAACGAGCAGTACTTC. It translates to CASSLLGLAGNEQYF.

V and J are TRBV28 and TRBJ1-2, with a tentative D call TRBD1 (6 bases). Looked up from germline, CDR1 is MDHEN and CDR2 is SYDVKM. This CDR3 is built from 13 residues. The V end was cut by 3 bases, the J end by 4 bases, with 9 bases between. CDR3 coding DNA: TGTGCCAGCAGTTTTGGACAGCCCTATGGCTACACCTTC. Its translation: CASSFGQPYGYTF.

The chain uses TRBV6-1 and TRBJ1-1; D may be TRBD1 (6 bases). Deletions cut 8 bases from V and 0 bases from J, with 10 bases between. CDR1 is MNHNS and CDR2 is SASEGT in the germline V gene. CDR3 length equals 13 residues. The chain's CDR3 is CASYRAMNTEAFF. The CDR3 bases are TGTGCCAGCTACAGGGCGATGAACACTGAAGCTTTCTTT.

CDR3 sequence reads: CALRSRGFYNEQFF. CDR3 DNA: TGTGCCCTAAGATCCAGGGGTTTCTACAATGAGCAGTTCTTC. The chain recombines TRBV19 with TRBJ2-1, with D perhaps TRBD1 (6 bases). The V end was cut by 11 bases, the J end by 3 bases, with 17 bases between. Germline V lookup: CDR1 LNHDA, CDR2 SQIVND (reference sequence). The CDR3 covers 14 residues.

CDR3 loop: CASSYGLPHYEQYF. CDR3 DNA sequence: TGTGCCAGCAGTTATGGACTGCCACACTACGAGCAGTACTTC. V is TRBV6-5 and J is TRBJ2-7; TRBD2 might be the D (5 bases). Trimming removed 3 bases from V and 3 bases from J, with 12 bases in between. Per the germline V gene, CDR1 is MNHEY and CDR2 is SVGAGI. The CDR3 is 14 residues long.

The genes are TRBV28 and TRBJ1-2; 7 bases are a match to TRBD1. Germline V lookup: CDR1 MDHEN, CDR2 SYDVKM. This CDR3 spans 19 amino acids. Trimming took 6 bases from V and 5 from J; bases not matched to a gene: 24. The DNA for the CDR3 is TGTGCCAGCAGCTCAACTACATTTACAGGGGATCCCGTCGAGTATGGCTACACCTTC. Translating gives CASSSTTFTGDPVEYGYTF.

The rearrangement links TRBV21-1 to TRBJ2-2; the table's TRBD1 call for D was not verified on the DNA. TRBV21-1 is classified as a pseudogene. The CDR3 sequence is 16 residues long. Here the CDR3 reads CASSLLRGTGSGELFF. CDR3 nucleotide sequence: TGTGCCAGCAGCCTCCTTCGGGGGACAGGGAGCGGGGAGCTGTTTTTT.

This clone was observed a handful of times. V gene TRBV6-6 combines with J gene TRBJ1-1; no definite D call. This CDR3 spans 14 amino acids. Germline V gene lookup returns CDR1 MNHNY and CDR2 SVGAGI (reference sequence). Trimming shortened V by 0 bases and J by 3 bases, and 8 bases separated the two germline ends. Here the CDR3 reads CASSYSRGYTEAFF. In DNA form, the CDR3 reads TGTGCCAGCAGTTACTCGCGGGGATACACTGAAGCTTTCTTT.

The chain recombines TRBV5-1 with TRBJ2-5; TRBD2 is a possible D gene (5 bases). The germline V gene encodes CDR1 SGHRS and CDR2 YFSETQ. CDR3 size: 14 residues. Trimming removed 2 bases from V and 3 bases from J, with 11 bases in between. The CDR3 sequence: CASSFSDGKETQYF. The CDR3 DNA reads TGCGCCAGCAGCTTTAGTGACGGGAAAGAGACCCAGTACTTC.

This clone was picked up one time. The V gene is TRBV18, the J gene TRBJ2-1, with 10 bases identical to TRBD2. The CDR3 is 15 residues long. In germline, CDR1 is KGHSH, CDR2 LQKENI. V lost 2 bases, J lost 9 bases, and 7 bases stayed unmatched. CDR3 amino acids: CASSPKAGGHGEQFF. CDR3 nucleotides: TGTGCCAGCTCACCAAAAGCGGGGGGGCACGGTGAGCAGTTCTTC. The variable domain in full, with the rest retrieved from reference TRBV18 and TRBJ2-1, is NAGVMQNPRHLVRRRGQEARLRCSPMKGHSHVYWYRQLPEEGLKFMVYLQKENIIDESGMPKERFSAEFPKEGPSILRIQQVVRGDSAAYFCASSPKAGGHGEQFFGPGTRLTVL.

V usage is TRBV2 and J usage is TRBJ2-5, with 9 bases identical to TRBD1. The J segment lost 4 bases and the V segment lost 11 bases, leaving 14 bases of the junction unmatched. Germline V gene data show CDR1 as SNHLY and CDR2 as FYNNEI. The CDR3 consists of 15 residues. The CDR3 DNA follows: TGTGCCTCACCCGGTCGGACAGGGGTCGGAGAGACCCAGTACTTC. Protein sequence: CASPGRTGVGETQYF.